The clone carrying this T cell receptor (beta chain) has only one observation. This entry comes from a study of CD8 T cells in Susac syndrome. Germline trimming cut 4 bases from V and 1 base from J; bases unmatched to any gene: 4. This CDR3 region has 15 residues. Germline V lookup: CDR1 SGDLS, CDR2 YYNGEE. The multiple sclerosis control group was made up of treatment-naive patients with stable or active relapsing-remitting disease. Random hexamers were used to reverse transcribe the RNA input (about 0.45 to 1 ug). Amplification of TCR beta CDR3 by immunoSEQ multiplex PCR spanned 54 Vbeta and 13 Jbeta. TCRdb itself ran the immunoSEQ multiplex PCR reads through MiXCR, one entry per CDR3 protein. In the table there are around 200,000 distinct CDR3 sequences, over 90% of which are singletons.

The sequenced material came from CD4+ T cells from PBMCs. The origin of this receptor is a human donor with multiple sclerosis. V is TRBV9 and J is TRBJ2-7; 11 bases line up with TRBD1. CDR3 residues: CASSPGQGGSYEQYF. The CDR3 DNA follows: TGTGCCAGCAGCCCGGGACAGGGGGGTTCCTACGAGCAGTACTTC.